The 13 T cell receptor beta chains listed next were all sequenced from one sample in a study of spatial heterogeneity in lung cancer. The study, taken as a whole, reports: Counts that tracked tumor mutation counts were those of expanded intratumoral alpha and beta TCRs.

Their antigens are not known. As for time point: sample taken at primary tumor resection. TCRdb analysed the 5' RACE reads with MiXCR anew, one entry per CDR3 protein. The sample holds about 10,000 distinct CDR3 sequences; roughly 51% are singletons and the top ten take roughly 30%. The source material was lung tumor tissue, sampled at surgery. These receptors were taken from a female donor with early-stage non-small cell lung cancer.

To note about this clonotype: Because the library targeted alpha chains, this beta chain is an off-target read whose size means little. This chain connects TRBV6-2 or TRBV6-3 to TRBJ1-1, with D perhaps TRBD1 (5 bases). V dropped 7 bases and J dropped 8 bases, with 23 bases sitting between them. The CDR3 runs to 15 residues. Germline CDR1 and CDR2: MNHEY and SVGEGT. CDR3 sequence: CASTYFAGTLGEAFF. The CDR3 DNA sequence: TGTGCCAGCACCTACTTTGCAGGGACGTTGGGGGAAGCTTTCTTT.

With respect to this clonotype: The library was prepared for alpha chains; this beta chain is a stray read, so its frequency means little. This chain connects TRBV7-2 to TRBJ1-3; D may be TRBD1 (6 bases). Germline CDR1 reads SGHTA; CDR2 reads FQGNSA. The CDR3 runs 15 residues. Deletions cut 5 bases from V and 4 bases from J, with 15 bases between. DNA for the CDR3: TGTGCCAGCAGCCTTCTGGGGGCGCTGGGAAACACCATATATTTT. Translation: CASSLLGALGNTIYF.

In this sample, this clonotype turned up a few times. The library was built for alpha chains, so this beta chain is an off-target read and its size means little. The V call is TRBV19, the J call TRBJ1-5, with TRBD1 as a possible D gene (6 bases). V lost 6 bases and J lost 4, with 16 bases in between. The CDR3 sequence is 15 residues long. The germline V gene encodes CDR1 LNHDA and CDR2 SQIVND (reference sequence). CDR3 residues: CASSGGQGGNQPQHF. CDR3 DNA: TGTGCCAGTAGCGGGGGCCAGGGTGGAAATCAGCCCCAGCATTTT.

As regards this clonotype: This beta chain is a stray read from a library made for alpha chains; its abundance is not meaningful. The V gene is TRBV20-1, the J gene TRBJ2-1, with a tentative D call TRBD2 (6 bases). Germline CDR1 reads DFQATT; CDR2 reads SNEGSKA (reference sequence). Trimming stripped 0 bases from V and 1 base from J, with 7 bases between. The CDR3 contains 14 residues. CDR3: CSARDAGSYNEQFF. The CDR3 nucleotides read TGCAGTGCTAGAGATGCGGGGTCCTACAATGAGCAGTTCTTC.

This clonotype was seen only a few times. This beta chain is a stray read from a library made for alpha chains; its abundance is not meaningful. This sequence joins TRBV4-2 and TRBJ2-1; maybe TRBD2 (6 bases). Germline CDR1 is LGHNA and CDR2 is YNFKEQ. V was shortened by 0 bases and J by 4 bases, with 13 bases between the two germline ends. The CDR3 consists of 16 residues. The CDR3, as DNA: TGTGCCAGCAGCCAAGATTGGGACCGGGGGTACAATGAGCAGTTCTTC. Encoded protein: CASSQDWDRGYNEQFF.

The sample holds one count of this clonotype. With the library built for alpha chains, this beta chain is off target and its frequency is not meaningful. The J gene is TRBJ1-2, the V gene TRBV7-2; D gene uncertain. The CDR3 is 12 amino acids. V shed 3 bases and J shed 4 bases, with 6 bases lying between them. CDR1 is SGHTA, CDR2 FQGNSA, per germline. CDR3 DNA: TGTGCCAGCAGCTTTTTAGGCTATGGCTACACCTTC. Translation gives CASSFLGYGYTF.

A word on this clonotype: Because this beta chain is a stray read in a library intended to capture alpha chains, its abundance should not be given much weight. This chain connects TRBV7-2 to TRBJ2-2; D is tentatively TRBD1 or TRBD2 (5 bases each). Germline V CDR1 and CDR2: SGHTA, FQGNSA. V dropped 5 bases and J dropped 6 bases, with 13 bases sitting between them. This CDR3 region has 14 residues. CDR3 in DNA: TGTGCCAGCAGCGCCTCGAGAGGGGCCGGGGAGCTGTTTTTT. Its translation: CASSASRGAGELFF.

A word on this clonotype: Since the library was made to target alpha chains, this beta chain is a stray read and its abundance is not meaningful. The rearrangement joins TRBV7-3 to TRBJ1-5; no clear D gene. Trimming removed 2 bases at V and 3 bases at J, with 8 bases between. The CDR3 has 14 amino acids. Germline-derived CDR1 and CDR2 are SGHTA and FQGTGA. In DNA form, the CDR3 reads TGTGCCAGCAGCTTAGGAGAGTACAATCAGCCCCAGCATTTT. Its translation is CASSLGEYNQPQHF.

This clonotype has a handful of counts. This beta chain was picked up by a library intended for alpha chains and is off target, so its count carries little meaning. V and J are TRBV12-3 or TRBV12-4 and TRBJ1-2; D unclear. Trimming removed 7 bases from V and 10 bases from J, with 19 bases in between. CDR3 length: 13 amino acids. The CDR3 DNA sequence: TGTGCCAGCACCCCCCTCTGGGATGTGCCCTACACCTTC. Translation gives CASTPLWDVPYTF.

In its sample, this clonotype was seen a few times. This beta chain was picked up by a library intended for alpha chains and is off target, so its count carries little meaning. This rearrangement joins TRBV7-6 to TRBJ2-2; D remains ambiguous. Germline-derived CDR1 and CDR2 are SGHVS and FNYEAQ. This CDR3 has 13 amino acids. V was pared by 5 bases and J by 5 bases, with 9 bases between. The CDR3 protein is CASSARYTGELFF. The CDR3 nucleotides are TGTGCCAGCAGCGCAAGATATACCGGGGAGCTGTTTTTT.

As regards this clonotype: The size of this beta chain means little, since it is a stray read in a library made for alpha chains. In DNA form, the CDR3 reads TGTGCCAGCAGTCCCCGGGACTCTAGAGGTAACGAGCAGTACTTC. Protein product: CASSPRDSRGNEQYF. This chain connects TRBV27 to TRBJ2-7, with TRBD2 as a possible D gene (6 bases). The germline gives CDR1 MNHEY, CDR2 SMNVEV (reference sequence). The ends were cut back, 5 bases at V and 5 bases at J, with 19 bases in the middle. This CDR3 spans 15 amino acids.

This clonotype has just a few counts. The library was designed around alpha chains, so this beta chain is a stray read whose abundance carries little weight. The rearrangement joins TRBV5-1 to TRBJ2-3; 9 bases fit TRBD1. CDR3 length equals 14 residues. From germline, CDR1 is SGHRS and CDR2 YFSETQ. V dropped 3 bases and J dropped 3; count of bases not matched to a gene: 2. CDR3 residues: CASSWDRVTDTQYF. The CDR3 coding sequence is TGCGCCAGCAGCTGGGACAGGGTGACAGATACGCAGTATTTT.

This clonotype was seen only once. Compared with germline, one end of the junction differs, possibly owing to a read error. For a library built for alpha chains, this beta chain is a stray read; little rests on its size. V and J are TRBV7-9 and TRBJ1-5; 10 nucleotides agree with TRBD1. The CDR3 is 15 amino acids. CDR1 and CDR2 from the germline V gene are SEHNR and FQNEAQ (reference sequence). Written as DNA, the CDR3 is TGCGCCAGCAGCTTGACAGGGGGCGCGTCTCAGCCCCAGCATTTT. It codes for CASSLTGGASQPQHF.